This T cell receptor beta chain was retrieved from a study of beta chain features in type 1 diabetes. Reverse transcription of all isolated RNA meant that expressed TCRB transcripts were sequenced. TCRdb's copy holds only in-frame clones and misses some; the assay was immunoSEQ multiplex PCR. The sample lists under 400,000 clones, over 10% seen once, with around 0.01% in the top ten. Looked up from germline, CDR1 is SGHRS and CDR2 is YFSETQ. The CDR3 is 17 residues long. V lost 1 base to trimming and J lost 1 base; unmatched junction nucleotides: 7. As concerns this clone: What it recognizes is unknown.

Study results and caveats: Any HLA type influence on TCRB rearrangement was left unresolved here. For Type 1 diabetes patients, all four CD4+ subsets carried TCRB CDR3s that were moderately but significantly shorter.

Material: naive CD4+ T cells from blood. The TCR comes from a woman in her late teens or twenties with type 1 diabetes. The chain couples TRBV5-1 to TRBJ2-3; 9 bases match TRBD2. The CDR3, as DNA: TGCGCCAGCAGCTTGATTATGACTAGCGGACGCACAGATACGCAGTATTTT. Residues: CASSLIMTSGRTDTQYF.